The table lists the clone carrying this TCR beta chain with many counts. This sample is drawn from a study of T cells after posttransplantation cyclophosphamide. Measured with immunoSEQ multiplex PCR; TCRdb has only the in-frame clones, and not every one. The sample was found to contain tens of thousands of clones, and every one recurs. J lost 6 bases, V lost 1 base, and 15 bases had no gene match. There are 19 residues in the CDR3. Germline CDR1 reads SNHLY; CDR2 reads FYNNEI. The chain recombines TRBV2 with TRBJ2-7; 13 positions match TRBD2. The material sequenced was PBMCs. The receptor's source is a man aged 40-49 years in good health, CMV-negative, and a related stem cell transplant donor. This CDR3 is CASSEVPGLAGVDGREQYF. DNA for the CDR3: TGTGCCAGCAGTGAAGTCCCCGGACTAGCGGGAGTGGATGGACGCGAGCAGTACTTC. The variable domain in full, completed from reference TRBV2 and TRBJ2-7, reads EPEVTQTPSHQVTQMGQEVILRCVPISNHLYFYWYRQILGQKVEFLVSFYNNEISEKSEIFDDQFSVERPDGSNFTLKIRSTKLEDSAMYFCASSEVPGLAGVDGREQYFGPGTRLTVT.